This T cell receptor (beta chain) stems from a study of post-analysis software for immune sequencing data. Study summary: The disease courses covered relapsing-remitting, secondary progressive and progressive-relapsing multiple sclerosis. General observations from the study: A few TRBV segments appeared more often in patients than in controls, and TRBV5-6, TRBV5-1 and TRBV20-1 were among these.

Unique molecular identifiers featured in each of the TCR beta cDNA libraries. It was from roughly 1.1 to 9.2 million T cells that about 500,000 cDNA molecules came. MiXCR, run by TCRdb on the PCR reads, gives a single entry per CDR3 protein. The profile shows 600,000 to 750,000 distinct CDR3 sequences, around 60% of them singletons. V lost 1 base and J lost 10, with 11 bases in between. CDR1 is MGHRA, CDR2 YSYEKL, per germline. This CDR3 comprises 13 residues. Worth noting for this clonotype: Its matching antigen is unknown.

The specimen sequenced was blood. The clonotype was recovered from a girl aged 2-10 years with multiple sclerosis. This rearrangement joins TRBV4-1 to TRBJ2-1; D gene unclear. CDR3: CASSQAPLEEQFF. DNA for the CDR3: TGCGCCAGCAGCCAAGCCCCCCTAGAGGAGCAGTTCTTC.